The rows below give T cell receptor beta chains drawn from one sample of a study of blood T cell repertoires in COVID-19. Clones were sequenced by immunoSEQ multiplex PCR, and TCRdb holds only the in-frame ones, with some missing. Among about 23,000 clones, more than 75% were seen once, and the ten largest hold around 18%. Sequenced input: peripheral blood. Source of these receptors: a woman of 80 years or more with acute or convalescent COVID-19. The CDR3 runs from the conserved cysteine through the conserved F or W. The order of the fields is D gene, CDR3 length, clone size, J gene, V gene, CDR3 DNA, CDR3 protein. D genes are given only for firm matches. The listing skips clone size in some rows; elsewhere it reads once, few, many or a size class.

- 12 - TRBJ1-2 TRBV6-5 TGTGCCAGCAAAGGGGTAAACTATGGCTACACCTTC CASKGVNYGYTF
TRBD1 18 - TRBJ1-1 TRBV10-2 TGCGCCAGCAGTGGGGGTGCGAGGGGGCGCCCCCAGAACACTGAAGCTTTCTTT CASSGGARGRPQNTEAFF
TRBD1 15 - TRBJ1-2 TRBV6-5 TGTGCCAGCAGTACCCCCTCTGGACAGGCTTATGGCTACACCTTC CASSTPSGQAYGYTF
- 15 - TRBJ1-6 TRBV5-6 TGTGCCAGCAGCTTGTTTGGTCAGGGTGAGGCACCCCTCCACTTT CASSLFGQGEAPLHF
TRBD2 16 - TRBJ2-7 TRBV3-1/TRBV3-2 TGTGCCAGCAGCCCCCTTAGCGGGTCCTTCTCCTACGAGCAGTACTTC CASSPLSGSFSYEQYF
TRBD2 17 - TRBJ2-3 TRBV7-2 TGTGCCAGCAGCTTAGCGTACCTAGCGGGGCGCACAGATACGCAGTATTTT CASSLAYLAGRTDTQYF
TRBD1 14 - TRBJ1-6 TRBV19 TGTGCCAGTAGTATCCAGGGGGCAAATTCACCCCTCCACTTT CASSIQGANSPLHF
- 14 - TRBJ1-4 TRBV18 TGTGCCAGCTCCCCGGCGGGCCTTAATGAAAAACTGTTTTTT CASSPAGLNEKLFF
TRBD1 15 - TRBJ2-2 TRBV24-1 TGTGCCACCAGTACCGGACAGGGTCCCACCGGGGAGCTGTTTTTT CATSTGQGPTGELFF
TRBD1 15 - TRBJ1-2 TRBV5-1 TGCGCCAGCAGCAGCTGGACAGGGGGCGAACGTGGCTACACCTTC CASSSWTGGERGYTF
- 13 once TRBJ2-2 TRBV19 TGTGCCAGTAGTATGAGGCAACCCGGGGAGCTGTTTTTT CASSMRQPGELFF
- 15 - TRBJ1-3 TRBV11-2 TGTGCCAGCAGCCAGCAGGGCCCTCTTGGAAACACCATATATTTT CASSQQGPLGNTIYF
- 16 - TRBJ2-7 TRBV5-5 TGTGCCAGCAGCCCCCGGGGTCCGGGAGTCCCCTACGAGCAGTACTTC CASSPRGPGVPYEQYF
- 12 - TRBJ1-2 TRBV15 TGTGCCACCAGCAGCGGACTTTATGGCTACACCTTC CATSSGLYGYTF
- 16 once TRBJ2-3 TRBV9 TGTGCCAGCAGCCCCGTTGGGAGCGGGAGCACAGATACGCAGTATTTT CASSPVGSGSTDTQYF
TRBD1 18 - TRBJ2-6 TRBV4-3 TGCGCCAGCAGCCCAGACGGACAGGGGGTCTCTGGGGCCAACGTCCTGACTTTC CASSPDGQGVSGANVLTF
TRBD2 18 once TRBJ2-5 TRBV3-1/TRBV3-2 TGTGCCAGCAGCCAAGCTGAGGGGAGGGTCGGTGTCAGAGAGACCCAGTACTTC CASSQAEGRVGVRETQYF
TRBD2 23 - TRBJ2-6 TRBV18 TGTGCCAGCTCACCTAGATATCCCGACTCGACTAGCGGGAGGGACTCTGGGGCCAACGTCCTGACTTTC CASSPRYPDSTSGRDSGANVLTF
- 13 few TRBJ1-1 TRBV19 TGTGCCAGTAGGCAGGGCAAGGACACTGAAGCTTTCTTT CASRQGKDTEAFF
- 12 - TRBJ2-1 TRBV3-1/TRBV3-2 TGTGCCAGCAGCCATGACCTAGCCCAGCAGTTCTTC CASSHDLAQQFF
- 14 - TRBJ1-1 TRBV2 TGTGCCAGCAGTGAGCAGGGGCAAACGACTGAAGCTTTCTTT CASSEQGQTTEAFF
- 14 once TRBJ1-5 TRBV5-6 TGTGCCAGCAGCTTTGCAGTTAGCAATCAGCCCCAGCATTTT CASSFAVSNQPQHF
- 19 - TRBJ2-1 TRBV4-3 TGCGCCAGCAGCCAAGGAATCGTTAGCGGAGACACGTCCTACAATGAGCAGTTCTTC CASSQGIVSGDTSYNEQFF
- 15 - TRBJ2-2 TRBV24-1 TGTGCCACCAGTGACCCCGGGGTCAACACCGGGGAGCTGTTTTTT CATSDPGVNTGELFF
TRBD1 14 - TRBJ2-7 TRBV11-2 TGTGCCAGCAGCCCGGACAGGGCGGCAGTGGAGCAGTACTTC CASSPDRAAVEQYF
- 13 - TRBJ1-1 TRBV11-2 TGTGCCAGCAGCTTGGGGACTAGGGACGAAGCTTTCTTT CASSLGTRDEAFF
TRBD2 14 once TRBJ2-3 TRBV6-5 TGTGCCAGCAGTTATGTAGCGGGGTCAGATACGCAGTATTTT CASSYVAGSDTQYF
TRBD2 16 - TRBJ2-1 TRBV7-9 TGTGCCAGCATCCGAGGGGGAGTAGCGGGATCAAGTGAGCAGTTCTTC CASIRGGVAGSSEQFF
TRBD1 13 - TRBJ1-2 TRBV18 TGTGCCAGCTCATCCGGACAGGAAGGTGGCTACACCTTC CASSSGQEGGYTF
TRBD1 16 - TRBJ1-5 TRBV24-1 TGTGCCACCAGTGATTGGGCACAGGGGGCGGGCCAGCCCCAGCATTTT CATSDWAQGAGQPQHF
- 14 - TRBJ1-1 TRBV6-1 TGTGCCAGCAGTGAGCAGGTACTCGGCGCTGAAGCTTTCTTT CASSEQVLGAEAFF
- 14 - TRBJ2-3 TRBV27 TGTGCCAGCTCTGACGGGAGAGAAGTAGATACGCAGTATTTT CASSDGREVDTQYF
- 15 - TRBJ1-1 TRBV9 TGTGCCAGCAGCCCCCTGGGGGGTATGAACACTGAAGCTTTCTTT CASSPLGGMNTEAFF
TRBD2 15 - TRBJ2-5 TRBV2 TGTGCCAGCAGTCGTCTGGGGGGGGGAGAAGAGACCCAGTACTTC CASSRLGGGEETQYF
- 17 - TRBJ2-7 TRBV3-1/TRBV3-2 TGTGCCAGCAGCCAAGAAGAGGGGGGGGTAGGGAGCTACGAGCAGTACTTC CASSQEEGGVGSYEQYF
TRBD2 15 - TRBJ2-2 TRBV12-5 TGTGCTAGTGGGAGCGGGGGGGCTAACACCGGGGAGCTGTTTTTT CASGSGGANTGELFF
TRBD1 18 - TRBJ1-4 TRBV4-1 TGCGCCAGCAGCCAATTCCGGGACAGGGGAGCCTCGGGTGAAAAACTGTTTTTT CASSQFRDRGASGEKLFF
TRBD2 16 - TRBJ2-3 TRBV24-1 TGTGCCACCAGTGATCCTAGCGGGAGTGGCACAGATACGCAGTATTTT CATSDPSGSGTDTQYF
- 15 - TRBJ1-2 TRBV4-3 TGCGCCAGCAGCCAAGAGGGGAGACAAAGAACCATCTACACCTTC CASSQEGRQRTIYTF
TRBD1 12 - TRBJ2-7 TRBV18 TGTGCCAGCTCACCGGACAGGGCCGAGCAGTACTTC CASSPDRAEQYF
- 14 - TRBJ2-3 TRBV30 TGTGCCTGGACCCCGGGACTGCACACAGATACGCAGTATTTT CAWTPGLHTDTQYF
TRBD2 15 - TRBJ2-7 TRBV3-1/TRBV3-2 TGTGCCAGCAGCCAGAGGACTAGCGGGATCGACGAGCAGTACTTC CASSQRTSGIDEQYF
TRBD2 16 - TRBJ2-2 TRBV7-2 TGTGCAAGCAGGCTAGCGGGAGCTCAGAACACCGGGGAGCTGTTTTTT CASRLAGAQNTGELFF
- 13 - TRBJ1-1 TRBV12-3/TRBV12-4 TGTGCCAGCAGTTTGCAGATCGGGGTTGAAGCTTTCTTT CASSLQIGVEAFF